The 28 T cell receptor beta chains presented below share a single source sample, sequenced in a study of blood T cell repertoires in COVID-19. Only in-frame clones appear in the TCRdb table, and some are missing; sequencing was by immunoSEQ multiplex PCR. The sample contains approximately 70,000 clones, approximately 90% of which appear only once. Sequenced sample: peripheral blood. Receptors were obtained from a woman between 65 and 79 years old with acute or convalescent COVID-19.

The chain combines TRBV30 with TRBJ1-2; 8 bases align to TRBD1. This CDR3 comprises 14 residues. Trimming cost V 3 bases and J 4 bases; bases outside gene matches: 7. CDR1 is GTSNPN, CDR2 SVGIG, per germline (reference sequence). Written as DNA, the CDR3 is TGTGCCTGGAGGGATGGTACAGGGGGCTATGGCTACACCTTC. Translating gives CAWRDGTGGYGYTF.

The chain combines TRBV28 with TRBJ1-2; 7 bases map to TRBD1. With V trimmed by 7 bases and J by 3 bases, 8 bases remained unmatched. Germline CDR1 is MDHEN and CDR2 is SYDVKM. The CDR3 sequence is 14 residues long. The CDR3 DNA reads as TGTGCCAGCACCCGAGGACAGGCAGACTATGGCTACACCTTC. Encoded protein: CASTRGQADYGYTF.

The chain is built from TRBV4-1 and TRBJ1-2; D perhaps matches TRBD1 (5 bases). CDR1 is MGHRA and CDR2 is YSYEKL in the germline V gene. The length of the CDR3 is 15 residues. Trimming left V 1 base short and J 2 bases short, with 11 bases between. CDR3 loop: CASSQGRGTNYGYTF. The CDR3 nucleotides read TGCGCCAGCAGCCAAGGGCGGGGGACCAACTATGGCTACACCTTC.

The chain links TRBV4-1 to TRBJ2-1; 8 bases line up with TRBD2. CDR3 length: 15 residues. Germline V gene sequence: CDR1 MGHRA, CDR2 YSYEKL. With V trimmed by 4 bases and J by 7 bases, 9 bases remained unmatched. The CDR3: CASSRVLAGANEQFF. The CDR3 bases are TGCGCCAGCAGCCGAGTTCTAGCGGGTGCGAATGAGCAGTTCTTC.

The chain couples TRBV19 to TRBJ1-4; D not resolved. Germline V CDR1 and CDR2: LNHDA, SQIVND (reference sequence). This CDR3 contains 14 residues. V lost 3 bases, J lost 7 bases, and 12 bases lay in between. This CDR3 is CASSINGYGEKLFF. The CDR3 nucleotides are TGTGCCAGTAGTATCAACGGTTATGGTGAAAAACTGTTTTTT.

For the CDR3, the DNA is TGCGCCAGCAGCTTCGACGGGATCTATGGCTACACCTTC. Translated, it gives CASSFDGIYGYTF. J is TRBJ1-2 and V is TRBV5-1; no clear D gene. CDR3 length: 13 amino acids. Germline CDR1 and CDR2: SGHRS and YFSETQ. The germline V and J ends were trimmed by 2 bases and 4 bases, with 9 bases remaining between them.

The chain recombines TRBV2 with TRBJ1-6; the D is unclear. The CDR3 has 13 residues. Looked up from germline, CDR1 is SNHLY and CDR2 is FYNNEI. V was clipped by 2 bases and J by 7 bases, with 6 bases between them. For the CDR3, the DNA is TGTGCCAGCAGTGAATCGGAGAATTCACCCCTCCACTTT. As protein: CASSESENSPLHF.

This chain links TRBV5-1 with TRBJ2-1, with 13 bases fitting TRBD2. Germline-derived CDR1 and CDR2 are SGHRS and YFSETQ. Losses at the gene ends were 4 bases for V and 8 bases for J; bases not matched to a gene: 9. CDR3 length: 16 residues. The CDR3 DNA is TGCGCCAGCAGCGGAGCCGGGACTAGCGGGAAGGATGAGCAGTTCTTC. Translation: CASSGAGTSGKDEQFF.

This clone was seen only once. The rearrangement joins TRBV5-4 to TRBJ1-6; the match to TRBD1 covers 10 bases. CDR1 is SGHNT and CDR2 is YYREEE in the germline V gene (reference sequence). The CDR3 runs to 15 residues. The trim removed 4 bases at V and 10 bases at J, leaving 8 bases unmatched. The CDR3 protein is CASSDPDRGLSPLHF. CDR3 nucleotide sequence: TGTGCCAGCAGCGATCCCGACAGGGGGCTGTCACCCCTCCACTTT.

This clone came up once. J is TRBJ1-4 and V is TRBV6-5, with TRBD1 as a possible D gene (6 bases). The CDR3 covers 14 residues. Trimming left V 6 bases short and J 1 base short, with 9 bases between. Germline loops: CDR1 MNHEY, CDR2 SVGAGI. CDR3 protein: CASRPQGTNEKLFF. The CDR3 DNA is TGTGCCAGCAGACCACAGGGAACTAATGAAAAACTGTTTTTT.

The chain has TRBV11-2 and TRBJ1-2, with 9 bases aligning to TRBD1. The CDR3 contains 13 residues. V lost 3 bases and J lost 6; bases outside the gene matches: 2. CDR1 and CDR2 (germline): SGHAT, FQNNGV. The CDR3 nucleotides read TGTGCCAGCAGCTTCCGGGACAGGGATGGCTACACCTTC. Encoded protein: CASSFRDRDGYTF. Supplemented by reference TRBV11-2 and TRBJ1-2, the full variable domain reads EAGVAQSPRYKIIEKRQSVAFWCNPISGHATLYWYQQILGQGPKLLIQFQNNGVVDDSQLPKDRFSAERLKGVDSTLKIQPAKLEDSAVYLCASSFRDRDGYTFGSGTRLTVV.

The CDR3 coding sequence is TGCGCCAGCAGCTTGTCGGTTTTGAGGACAGGGGCGAACGAGCAGTACTTC. Translation: CASSLSVLRTGANEQYF. This sequence joins TRBV5-1 and TRBJ2-7; 9 bases are shared with TRBD1. The V and J ends lost 1 base and 5 bases, in that order; junction bases with no gene match: 13. Germline CDR1 is SGHRS and CDR2 is YFSETQ. The CDR3 loop spans 17 amino acids.

This clone was seen a few times. V gene TRBV3-1 (or the pseudogene TRBV3-2) combines with J gene TRBJ1-2, with D tentatively TRBD1 (5 bases). The germline CDR1 and CDR2 sequences are LGHDT and YNNKEL (reference sequence). Trimming took off 7 bases at V and 4 bases at J, with 13 bases between the two ends. The CDR3 runs to 13 residues. The CDR3 DNA reads as TGTGCCAGCACTGTGCAGGGTTCCTATGGCTACACCTTC. Encoded protein: CASTVQGSYGYTF.

The chain recombines TRBV6-5 with TRBJ2-7; no firm D call. This CDR3 comprises 13 residues. Per germline, CDR1 MNHEY and CDR2 SVGAGI. Deletions cut 2 bases from V and 6 bases from J, with 11 bases between. The CDR3 region has the DNA TGTGCCAGCAGTTACGTGGCGACGGGCGAGCAGTACTTC. Translated: CASSYVATGEQYF.

This chain connects TRBV11-2 to TRBJ1-6; TRBD1 matches 7 bases. CDR3 length: 14 residues. CDR1 is SGHAT and CDR2 is FQNNGV in the germline V gene. Trimming cost V 5 bases and J 5 bases; bases outside gene matches: 3. The CDR3, as DNA: TGTGCCAGCAGCCAAGGACAGGATAATTCACCCCTCCACTTT. Its protein product is CASSQGQDNSPLHF.

The chain has TRBV6-5 and TRBJ1-1; TRBD1 aligns across 9 bases. Per germline, CDR1 MNHEY and CDR2 SVGAGI. With 6 bases clipped from V and 3 bases from J, the junction kept 5 bases outside the gene matches. The CDR3 sequence is 14 residues long. CDR3 amino acids: CASSRRQGDTEAFF. CDR3 nucleotides: TGTGCCAGCAGCCGCCGACAGGGGGACACTGAAGCTTTCTTT.

This clone appeared a few times. The chain recombines TRBV7-9 with TRBJ2-2, with 7 positions matching TRBD1. Losses at the gene ends were 2 bases for V and 7 bases for J; bases not matched to a gene: 4. The germline V gene encodes CDR1 SEHNR and CDR2 FQNEAQ (reference sequence). The CDR3 covers 14 residues. The CDR3 DNA is TGTGCCAGCAGCTTAAGGGGGCAAGGCGGGGAGCTGTTTTTT. Translation gives CASSLRGQGGELFF.

CDR3 region: CASSLKLGLYSNQPQHF. In DNA, the CDR3 is TGTGCCAGCAGTTTAAAATTGGGCCTTTATAGCAATCAGCCCCAGCATTTT. V and J are TRBV28 and TRBJ1-5; no definite D call. Trimming took off 2 bases at V and 0 bases at J, with 14 bases between the two ends. Germline loops: CDR1 MDHEN, CDR2 SYDVKM. The CDR3 runs 17 residues.

This chain joins TRBV19 and TRBJ2-1, with D possibly matching TRBD1 (5 bases). Trimming removed 7 bases from V and 9 bases from J, with 19 bases in between. The CDR3 loop spans 14 amino acids. Germline CDR1 is LNHDA and CDR2 is SQIVND (reference sequence). CDR3 nucleotides: TGTGCCAGTAAAGACAGTCCGGGCCTTAGTGAGCAGTTCTTC. Translation gives CASKDSPGLSEQFF. Variable domain in full (rest from reference TRBV19 and TRBJ2-1): DGGITQSPKYLFRKEGQNVTLSCEQNLNHDAMYWYRQDPGQGLRLIYYSQIVNDFQKGDIAEGYSVSREKKESFPLTVTSAQKNPTAFYLCASKDSPGLSEQFFGPGTRLTVL.

The chain carries TRBV28 and TRBJ1-2; no definite D call. Germline V gene data show CDR1 as MDHEN and CDR2 as SYDVKM. The CDR3 totals 13 residues. V was pared by 1 base and J by 3 bases, with 6 bases between. The CDR3 sequence is CASSLLRYYGYTF. The CDR3 DNA is TGTGCCAGCAGTTTATTGAGATACTATGGCTACACCTTC.

The chain has TRBV3-1 (or the pseudogene TRBV3-2) and TRBJ1-1, with 7 bases identical to TRBD1. This CDR3 contains 15 residues. Germline V gives CDR1 LGHDT, CDR2 YNNKEL (reference sequence). The ends lost 4 bases at V and 4 bases at J; junction bases unmatched: 9. The CDR3 is CASSLLDRTGTEAFF. Written as DNA, the CDR3 is TGTGCCAGCAGCCTCTTGGACAGGACGGGCACTGAAGCTTTCTTT.

The chain links TRBV13 to TRBJ2-3; tentatively, D is TRBD1 (6 bases). The V end was cut by 5 bases, the J end by 14 bases, with 20 bases between. This CDR3 has 13 amino acids. CDR1 and CDR2 (germline): PRHDT, FYEKMQ (reference sequence). CDR3 DNA: TGTGCCAGCAGCGCATTAAGACAGGAAAACCCGTATTTT. Residues: CASSALRQENPYF. Complete variable domain (other parts from reference TRBV13 and TRBJ2-3): AAGVIQSPRHLIKEKRETATLKCYPIPRHDTVYWYQQGPGQDPQFLISFYEKMQSDKGSIPDRFSAQQFSDYHSELNMSSLELGDSALYFCASSALRQENPYFGPGTRLTVL.

This chain uses TRBV19 with TRBJ2-1, with a tentative D call TRBD1 (5 bases). Germline V gene lookup returns CDR1 LNHDA and CDR2 SQIVND (reference sequence). V lost 5 bases to trimming and J lost 4 bases, with 15 bases between them. The CDR3 consists of 15 residues. The CDR3 spells CASSPRDKGYNEQFF. The CDR3 DNA sequence: TGTGCCAGTAGTCCCAGGGATAAGGGATACAATGAGCAGTTCTTC.

The V gene is TRBV7-2, the J gene TRBJ2-3, with no clear D. Per germline, CDR1 SGHTA and CDR2 FQGNSA. CDR3 length: 13 amino acids. Deletions cut 3 bases from V and 2 bases from J, with 6 bases between. CDR3 nucleotides: TGTGCCAGCAGCTTCGGTATCACAGATACGCAGTATTTT. This sequence encodes CASSFGITDTQYF.

J is TRBJ2-2 and V is TRBV9; 8 bases match TRBD1. The germline CDR1 and CDR2 sequences are SGDLS and YYNGEE. There are 15 residues in the CDR3. J gave up 5 bases and V 5 bases, and 8 bases lay outside the gene matches. The CDR3 nucleotides read TGTGCCAGCAGTCCCGGGACAGGAGGGACCGGGGAGCTGTTTTTT. Translating gives CASSPGTGGTGELFF.

The V call is TRBV24-1, the J call TRBJ2-3, with D perhaps matching TRBD2 (5 bases). The V end lost 1 base, the J end lost 0 bases, and 16 bases lay between the germline ends. The CDR3 totals 18 residues. Germline lookup yields CDR1 KGHDR and CDR2 SFDVKD. CDR3 residues: CATSDFRETPWSTDTQYF. The CDR3 bases are TGTGCCACCAGTGATTTTAGGGAGACCCCGTGGAGCACAGATACGCAGTATTTT.

This clone showed up just a few times. The chain employs TRBV12-3 or TRBV12-4 and TRBJ2-5; TRBD2 might be the D (6 bases). This CDR3 is built from 13 residues. V lost 5 bases and J lost 5, with 12 bases in between. The CDR3 DNA is TGTGCCAGCAGTAAACTAGCTGTTGAGACCCAGTACTTC. The encoded protein is CASSKLAVETQYF.

The V gene is TRBV18, the J gene TRBJ1-3; D may be TRBD1 (6 bases). There are 15 residues in the CDR3. Trimming shortened V by 0 bases and J by 0 bases, and 6 bases separated the two germline ends. The V gene's germline CDR1 is KGHSH and CDR2 LQKENI. The CDR3 sequence: CASSPPTGSGNTIYF. CDR3 in DNA: TGTGCCAGCTCACCACCGACAGGCTCTGGAAACACCATATATTTT.